This T cell receptor beta chain was obtained from a study of blood T cell repertoires in COVID-19. Overall study context: Collection of acute and convalescent COVID-19 samples took place in the United States, Italy and Spain. Nucleic acid was either cDNA or gDNA, and it came from T cells, B-cell-depleted T cells, or PBMCs.

In the original analysis: Amplification from reference gene primers served as the basis for estimated nucleated cell counts. TCRdb's copy holds only in-frame clones and misses some; the assay was immunoSEQ multiplex PCR. D and trimming were read from the DNA, whereas the V and J calls and clone size are those reported in that table. The sample carries about 440,000 clones, 88% recorded once. Remarks on this clone: The same CDR3 also results from other DNA sequences found in this sample.

The CDR3 runs 14 residues. The ends were cut back, 2 bases at V and 7 bases at J, with 9 bases in the middle. In germline, CDR1 is MNHEY, CDR2 SVGAGI. Seattle cases were enrolled at active infection and followed longitudinally. Sequenced input: peripheral blood. The receptor was isolated from a woman between 45 and 65 years old with COVID-19, enrolled during active disease. The chain has TRBV6-5 and TRBJ1-6, with a tentative D call TRBD1 (6 bases). Here the CDR3 reads CASSYEGGNSPLHF. The DNA for the CDR3 is TGTGCCAGCAGTTACGAGGGGGGGAATTCACCCCTCCACTTT.